A selection of T cell receptor beta chains follows, all from one sample in a study of CD8 T cells in ankylosing spondylitis. A single record per CDR3 protein comes from TCRdb applying MiXCR to the 5' RACE reads. The table shows about 400,000 distinct CDR3 sequences, with 20% to 25% occurring only once. Sequencing used blood, either unsorted or a sorted T cell fraction (not recorded which). All receptors come from a male donor with ankylosing spondylitis. Each CDR3 is given with its conserved first and last residue. A D gene is named only where the DNA matches it firmly. Rows may omit the clone size; those that give it use once, few, many or a size class.

abundance	d_gene	v_gene	j_gene	CDR3nt	CDR3aa
.	.	TRBV14	TRBJ2-7	TGTGCCAGCAGCCGAGTCTCCTACGAGCAGTACTTC	CASSRVSYEQYF
.	TRBD2	TRBV20-1	TRBJ2-7	TGCAGTGCTAGAGTAGCGGGAGGGTACGAGCAGTACTTC	CSARVAGGYEQYF
.	.	TRBV12-3/TRBV12-4	TRBJ2-2	TGTGCCAGCAGTACGAACAGCTGGGAGCTGTTTTTT	CASSTNSWELFF
.	TRBD1	TRBV30	TRBJ1-1	TGTGCCTGGAGGAACACAGGGGCAGCTTTCTTT	CAWRNTGAAFF
.	TRBD2	TRBV28	TRBJ2-1	TGTGCCAGCAGTGGCGGGAGGGCAATGAAGCAGTTCTTC	CASSGGRAMKQFF
.	.	TRBV28	TRBJ2-1	TGTGCCAGCAGTTTATTACGGATAAATGAGCAGTTCTTC	CASSLLRINEQFF
few	TRBD1	TRBV7-9	TRBJ2-3	TGTGCCAGCAGCTATCCGGGACAGGGGCCAGATACGCAGTATTTT	CASSYPGQGPDTQYF
.	TRBD2	TRBV4-1	TRBJ2-1	TGCGCCAGCAGCCTACCACTAGCGGGGCTCTACAATGAGCAGTTCTTC	CASSLPLAGLYNEQFF
few	.	TRBV5-1	TRBJ2-1	TGCGCCAGCAGCCAAGAAACCTCTACTGAGCAGTTCTTC	CASSQETSTEQFF
.	.	TRBV9	TRBJ2-1	TGTGCCAGCACCAAAGGAGGGGGGCGGGAGACCTACAATGAGCAGTTCTTC	CASTKGGGRETYNEQFF
few	TRBD2	TRBV7-2	TRBJ2-3	TGTGCCAGCAGCCCCGGACTAGCGAACACAGATACGCAGTATTTT	CASSPGLANTDTQYF
.	.	TRBV20-1	TRBJ1-5	TGCAGTGCCACGACAGTACGGCAGCCCCAGCATTTT	CSATTVRQPQHF
.	.	TRBV29-1	TRBJ1-5	TGCAGCGTGAGGGGGGGAGGGGGAAATCAGCCCCAGCATTTT	CSVRGGGGNQPQHF
.	.	TRBV15	TRBJ2-2	TGTGCCACCAGTGGAGGGATCGCCGGGGAGCTGTTTTTT	CATSGGIAGELFF
few	TRBD1	TRBV4-2	TRBJ2-7	TGTGCCAGCAGCCAAGATGTGGCAGGGGGACGCGAGCAGTACTTC	CASSQDVAGGREQYF
few	TRBD2	TRBV5-1	TRBJ2-1	TGCGCCAGCAGCTCGGGAGGAGGAGGCAATGAGCAGTTCTTC	CASSSGGGGNEQFF
many	.	TRBV18	TRBJ2-3	TGTGCCAGCAGCCCCACCACAGATACGCAGTATTTT	CASSPTTDTQYF
few	.	TRBV6-1	TRBJ2-1	TGTGCCAGCAGTGCCCGAGCCTCCTACAATGAGCAGTTCTTC	CASSARASYNEQFF
few	TRBD2	TRBV6-1	TRBJ2-2	TGTGCCAGCAGTCGGACTAGCGGGAGCACCGGGGAGCTGTTTTTT	CASSRTSGSTGELFF
.	TRBD2	TRBV7-2	TRBJ2-1	TGTGCCAGCAGGGCACGGCCGGGAGGTCCCCACAATGAGCAGTTCTTC	CASRARPGGPHNEQFF
.	TRBD2	TRBV28	TRBJ2-7	TGTGCCAGCAGTTTATTTGGGAGGGCCTCAGTCGACGAGCAGTACTTC	CASSLFGRASVDEQYF
.	TRBD2	TRBV6-1	TRBJ2-1	TGTGCCAGCATGGGAACACGGACTAGCGGGAGCTTATGGATGAATGAGCAGTTCTTC	CASMGTRTSGSLWMNEQFF
.	TRBD1	TRBV30	TRBJ1-2	TGTGCCTGGAGTAAAAGACAGGGCGACGGCTACACCTTC	CAWSKRQGDGYTF
.	.	TRBV18	TRBJ2-7	TGTGCCAGCTCACCTAGTCCGGGCTACGAGCAGTACTTC	CASSPSPGYEQYF
.	.	TRBV6-5	TRBJ1-2	TGTGCCAGCAGTTACTATAGGGCTGGGGCTAACTATGGCTACACCTTC	CASSYYRAGANYGYTF